The 3 T cell receptor beta chains given below trace back to one sample, sequenced in a study of low-dose radiotherapy and immunotherapy resistance in tumors. Time point noted: after trial treatment. The treatment denotes: LDRT plus nivolumab, ipilimumab, low-dose cyclophosphamide and aspirin (RACIN trial). TRAV and TRBV primers primed cDNA for both TCRalpha and TCRbeta. A constant-region primer paired with the V-primer adapter amplified TCRs over around 18 PCR cycles. In TCRdb, the reads were re-called with MiXCR into one record per CDR3 protein. The sample consists of tens of thousands of distinct CDR3 sequences, under 25% of them appearing once. The sequences come from PBMCs, collected after low-dose radiotherapy plus immunotherapy. These receptors were taken from a female donor with ovarian cancer.

This clonotype was picked up a small number of times. The rearrangement uses TRBV4-2 and TRBJ2-1; possibly TRBD2 for D (7 bases). V was trimmed by 0 bases and J by 2 bases, leaving 11 bases between them. From germline, CDR1 is LGHNA and CDR2 YNFKEQ. This CDR3 spans 16 amino acids. CDR3 residues: CASSQDPGGTYNEQFF. The DNA of the CDR3 is TGTGCCAGCAGCCAAGATCCGGGGGGCACCTACAATGAGCAGTTCTTC.

This clonotype was observed at least ten times. The chain joins TRBV5-5 to TRBJ2-7; tentatively, D is TRBD2 (5 bases). The germline V and J ends were trimmed by 1 base and 5 bases, with 10 bases remaining between them. Per germline, CDR1 SGHKS and CDR2 YYEKEE (reference sequence). The CDR3 extends over 13 amino acids. The CDR3 sequence is CASSLNGINEQYF. Written as DNA, the CDR3 is TGTGCCAGCAGCTTGAACGGGATCAACGAGCAGTACTTC.

This clonotype was picked up many times. This chain links TRBV6-4 with TRBJ1-2; no firm D call. This CDR3 comprises 11 residues. Looked up from germline, CDR1 is MRHNA and CDR2 is SNTAGT. V gave up 4 bases and J gave up 8 bases, with 8 bases separating them. Here the CDR3 reads CASSAGKGYTF. The CDR3 DNA reads as TGTGCCAGCAGTGCCGGGAAAGGCTACACCTTC.